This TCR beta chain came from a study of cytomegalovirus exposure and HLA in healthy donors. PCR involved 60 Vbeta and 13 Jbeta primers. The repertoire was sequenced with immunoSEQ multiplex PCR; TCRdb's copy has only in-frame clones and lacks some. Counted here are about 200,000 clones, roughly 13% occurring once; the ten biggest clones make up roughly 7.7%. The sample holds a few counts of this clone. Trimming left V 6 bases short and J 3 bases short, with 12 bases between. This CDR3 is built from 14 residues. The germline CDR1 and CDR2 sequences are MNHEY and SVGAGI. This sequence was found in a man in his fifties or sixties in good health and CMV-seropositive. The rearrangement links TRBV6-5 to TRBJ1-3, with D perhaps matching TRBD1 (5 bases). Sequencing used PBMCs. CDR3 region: CASSPGGVGNTIYF. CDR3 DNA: TGTGCCAGCAGCCCTGGGGGGGTTGGAAACACCATATATTTT.